This T cell receptor beta chain was identified during a study of blood T cell repertoires in COVID-19. Study-wide background: Collection of acute and convalescent COVID-19 samples took place in the United States, Italy and Spain. PBMCs, B-cell-depleted T cells, or T cells provided the cDNA or gDNA that made up the material.

The CDR3 loop spans 16 amino acids. With 0 bases clipped from V and 1 base from J, the junction kept 6 bases outside the gene matches. Per germline, CDR1 MNHEY and CDR2 SVGAGI. Methods used by the authors: Reference gene primers were amplified, and this amplification served to estimate nucleated cell counts. The repertoire was sequenced with immunoSEQ multiplex PCR; TCRdb's copy has only in-frame clones and lacks some. Clone size and V and J calls were adopted from that table, with D and trimming inferred from the DNA. The table includes tens of thousands of clones, about 84% detected once. The chain uses TRBV6-5 and TRBJ2-7; 7 nucleotides align to TRBD2. This receptor was taken from a man aged 45-65 years with active COVID-19. The sample was peripheral blood. CDR3 bases: TGTGCCAGCAGTTACTCGCAAGCGGGACCTTCCTACGAGCAGTACTTC. Protein product: CASSYSQAGPSYEQYF.